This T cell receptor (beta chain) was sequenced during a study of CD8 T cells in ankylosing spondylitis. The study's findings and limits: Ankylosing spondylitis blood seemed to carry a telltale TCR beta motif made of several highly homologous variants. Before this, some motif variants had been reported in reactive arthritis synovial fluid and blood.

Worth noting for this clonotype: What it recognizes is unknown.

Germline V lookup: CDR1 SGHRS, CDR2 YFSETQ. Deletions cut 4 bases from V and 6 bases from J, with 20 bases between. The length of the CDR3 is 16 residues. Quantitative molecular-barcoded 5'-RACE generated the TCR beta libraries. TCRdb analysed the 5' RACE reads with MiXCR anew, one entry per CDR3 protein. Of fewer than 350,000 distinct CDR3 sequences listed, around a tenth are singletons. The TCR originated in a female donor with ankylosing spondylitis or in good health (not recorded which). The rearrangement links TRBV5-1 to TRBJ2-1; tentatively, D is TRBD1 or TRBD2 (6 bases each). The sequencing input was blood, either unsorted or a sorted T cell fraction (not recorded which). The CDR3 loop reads CASSPISGGHLNEQFF. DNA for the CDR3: TGCGCCAGCAGCCCGATTTCTGGGGGGCATCTCAATGAGCAGTTCTTC.